This T cell receptor beta chain was sequenced for a study of blood T cell repertoires in COVID-19. Sequencing was performed with immunoSEQ multiplex PCR; in TCRdb, only in-frame clones are kept and a portion is missing. The table includes around 78,000 clones, 88% detected once. With 4 bases removed from V and 0 bases from J, the gap between germline ends came to 15 bases. The germline V gene encodes CDR1 MGHRA and CDR2 YSYEKL. This CDR3 contains 16 residues. The TCR was taken from a man in his fifties with active COVID-19. The rearrangement joins TRBV4-1 to TRBJ1-1; no clear D gene. Sequencing used peripheral blood. CDR3 region: CASSLPDNSVNTEAFF. For the CDR3, the DNA is TGCGCCAGCAGCCTACCAGACAACAGTGTGAACACTGAAGCTTTCTTT.